This TCR beta chain was observed in a study of cytomegalovirus exposure and HLA in healthy donors. It was with 60 Vbeta and 13 Jbeta primers that the PCR ran. TCRdb's copy holds only in-frame clones and misses some; the assay was immunoSEQ multiplex PCR. The sample has some 150,000 clones, 87% seen once. Healthy bone marrow donors made up the cohort. Overall study findings and caveats: The majority of TCR sequences were rare, yet some public TCRs appeared in many donors. The authors later linked a missense DCLRE1C variant to TCR beta V- and J-gene trimming. Earlier analysis looked at TCR beta V segments, and most were productive about 87% or about 30% of the time.

As to this clone: Its antigen is undetermined.

Trimming shortened V by 4 bases and J by 8 bases, and 13 bases separated the two germline ends. The CDR3 contains 13 residues. The sequenced material came from PBMCs. This sequence originates from a woman aged 25 to 45 in good health and CMV-seronegative. V usage is TRBV5-3 and J usage is TRBJ1-5; TRBD1 might be the D (6 bases). TRBV5-3 is assigned to the ORF class and has an uncertain function. CDR3 nucleotides: TGTGCCAGAAGCCCCCCACGGACAGAGCCCCAGCATTTT. Translated: CARSPPRTEPQHF.